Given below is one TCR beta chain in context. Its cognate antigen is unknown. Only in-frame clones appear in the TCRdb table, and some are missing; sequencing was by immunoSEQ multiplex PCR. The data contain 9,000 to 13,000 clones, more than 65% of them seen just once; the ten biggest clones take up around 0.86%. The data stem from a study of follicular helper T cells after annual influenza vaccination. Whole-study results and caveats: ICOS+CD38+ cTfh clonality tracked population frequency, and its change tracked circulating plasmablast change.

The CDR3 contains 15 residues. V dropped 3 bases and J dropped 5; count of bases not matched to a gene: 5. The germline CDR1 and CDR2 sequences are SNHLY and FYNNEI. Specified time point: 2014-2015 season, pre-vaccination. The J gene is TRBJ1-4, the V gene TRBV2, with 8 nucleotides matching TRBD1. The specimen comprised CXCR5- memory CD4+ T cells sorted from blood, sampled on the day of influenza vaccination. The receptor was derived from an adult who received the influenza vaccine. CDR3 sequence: CASSERQGRNEKLFF. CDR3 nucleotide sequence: TGTGCCAGCAGTGAGCGACAGGGGCGCAATGAAAAACTGTTTTTT. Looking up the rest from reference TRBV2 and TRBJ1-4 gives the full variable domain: EPEVTQTPSHQVTQMGQEVILRCVPISNHLYFYWYRQILGQKVEFLVSFYNNEISEKSEIFDDQFSVERPDGSNFTLKIRSTKLEDSAMYFCASSERQGRNEKLFFGSGTQLSVL.